The 5 T cell receptor beta chains presented below share a single source sample, sequenced in a study of shared clonotypes between healthy human individuals (dated by TCRdb to 2020 to 2021). CD8 naive samples were obtained by positive selection for CCR7 among CD45RO-negative cells, yielding a CD45RA+CCR7+ population from which TemRA cells were excluded. The library came from the immunoSEQ multiplex PCR assay. The source is immuneACCESS, and TCRdb retained only in-frame sequences with V and J called. Part of the clones is not carried over; for the studies checked, unresolved V genes explain less than half of this, and the remainder is unexplained. The sample contains 550,000 to 750,000 clones, roughly 96% of them found a single time. The ten top clones hold around 0.11% of the sample. Sequenced: naive CD8+ T cells sorted from blood. This specimen's cell subset or site label, interpreted: CD45RA+CCR7+. These TCRs come from a woman aged 25 to 39 in good health.

The genes are TRBV7-9 and TRBJ2-2; TRBD1 or TRBD2 may be the D gene (5 bases each). The CDR3 totals 16 residues. Trimming pared 1 base from V and 4 bases from J, leaving 13 bases between. Germline lookup yields CDR1 SEHNR and CDR2 FQNEAQ (reference sequence). In DNA, the CDR3 is TGTGCCAGCAGCTTAGGGTGGGGGAAAGGCACCGGGGAGCTGTTTTTT. Translating gives CASSLGWGKGTGELFF.

This clone occurred once. This chain connects TRBV19 to TRBJ2-3; D uncertain. The CDR3 is 16 residues long. Germline CDR1 is LNHDA and CDR2 is SQIVND (reference sequence). Between the trimmed V and J ends, which lost 5 bases and 2 bases, there was a span of 17 bases. CDR3 region: CASSPLEAANTDTQYF. Written as DNA, the CDR3 is TGTGCCAGTAGTCCTCTCGAGGCGGCGAACACAGATACGCAGTATTTT.

J is TRBJ2-3 and V is TRBV5-6; D remains unclear. With 4 bases removed from V and 2 bases from J, the gap between germline ends came to 17 bases. There are 16 residues in the CDR3. The germline V gene has CDR1 SGHDT and CDR2 YYEEEE. CDR3 in DNA: TGTGCCAGCAGCCCGACGCTGGGATTTAACACAGATACGCAGTATTTT. Amino acids: CASSPTLGFNTDTQYF.

The V call is TRBV6-6, the J call TRBJ2-1; D remains unclear. V was clipped by 2 bases and J by 0 bases, with 11 bases between them. Germline loops: CDR1 MNHNY, CDR2 SVGAGI (reference sequence). The length of the CDR3 is 16 residues. CDR3 in DNA: TGTGCCAGCAGTTACGGGGTTACCAGCTCCTACAATGAGCAGTTCTTC. Its protein is CASSYGVTSSYNEQFF.

The rearrangement links TRBV4-1 to TRBJ1-2; D is unclear. This CDR3 spans 15 amino acids. Trimming shortened V by 0 bases and J by 4 bases, and 12 bases separated the two germline ends. The germline CDR1 and CDR2 sequences are MGHRA and YSYEKL. CDR3 region: CASSQEWKNFYGYTF. In DNA form, the CDR3 reads TGCGCCAGCAGCCAAGAATGGAAGAACTTCTATGGCTACACCTTC.